A selection of T cell receptor beta chains follows, all from one sample in a study of blood T cell repertoires in COVID-19. Data came from immunoSEQ multiplex PCR; TCRdb stores just in-frame clones and leaves some out. The sample records roughly 400,000 clones, about 88% being singletons. Sequencing used PBMCs or T cells enriched from blood (not recorded which). These receptors came from a woman younger than 30 who had been exposed to COVID-19. Each CDR3 is given with its conserved first and last residue. D genes are given only for firm matches. For some rows the clone size is stated as once, few or many, or as a class when expanded; others skip it.

j_call: TRBJ2-7; v_call: TRBV5-1; d_call: -; clone_size: -; cdr3_nt: TGCGCCAGCAGCTCTGGAACGACCGAGGGCTACGAGCAGTACTTC; cdr3_aa: CASSSGTTEGYEQYF
j_call: TRBJ2-3; v_call: TRBV4-1; d_call: -; clone_size: -; cdr3_nt: TGCGCCAGCAGCCAACAGGAGGTTCGGGCAGATACGCAGTATTTT; cdr3_aa: CASSQQEVRADTQYF
j_call: TRBJ2-7; v_call: TRBV11-3; d_call: TRBD2; clone_size: once; cdr3_nt: TGTGCCAGCAGCTTAGATTCGGCTAGCGGGATGTCCCACGAGCAGTACTTC; cdr3_aa: CASSLDSASGMSHEQYF
j_call: TRBJ1-1; v_call: TRBV19; d_call: -; clone_size: -; cdr3_nt: TGTGCCAGTATCTTAGACAGTTTGAACACTGAAGCTTTCTTT; cdr3_aa: CASILDSLNTEAFF
j_call: TRBJ2-7; v_call: TRBV27; d_call: TRBD1; clone_size: once; cdr3_nt: TGTGCCAGCAGTTTATCTCCGACAGGGAGTTACGAGCAGTACTTC; cdr3_aa: CASSLSPTGSYEQYF
j_call: TRBJ2-1; v_call: TRBV6-5; d_call: TRBD1; clone_size: once; cdr3_nt: TGTGCCAGCAGTCAGCAGGGGGCCTACAGGGAGCAGTTCTTC; cdr3_aa: CASSQQGAYREQFF
j_call: TRBJ1-4; v_call: TRBV5-8; d_call: -; clone_size: once; cdr3_nt: TGTGCCAGCACGGTTGGGGGCTCCAGTGGAGAAAAACTGTTTTTT; cdr3_aa: CASTVGGSSGEKLFF
j_call: TRBJ2-2; v_call: TRBV7-3; d_call: TRBD2; clone_size: -; cdr3_nt: TGTGCCAGCAGCGCTCCCTTAGGGAGTAGCGGGGGGGCCGCCGGGGAGCTGTTTTTT; cdr3_aa: CASSAPLGSSGGAAGELFF
j_call: TRBJ2-5; v_call: TRBV27; d_call: -; clone_size: -; cdr3_nt: TGTGCCAGCAGTCTTAATCAGGAGACCCAGTACTTC; cdr3_aa: CASSLNQETQYF
j_call: TRBJ2-6; v_call: TRBV2; d_call: -; clone_size: -; cdr3_nt: TGTGCCAGCATCCTAAGGGAGGACTCTGGGGCCAACGTCCTGACTTTC; cdr3_aa: CASILREDSGANVLTF
j_call: TRBJ2-1; v_call: TRBV6-5; d_call: -; clone_size: few; cdr3_nt: TGTGCCAGCAGTTACTCGCAGACTAACGGTGAGCAGTTCTTC; cdr3_aa: CASSYSQTNGEQFF
j_call: TRBJ1-2; v_call: TRBV9; d_call: TRBD1; clone_size: few; cdr3_nt: TGTGCCAGCAGCGTAGTGTCAGGGGGAGGCTACACCTTC; cdr3_aa: CASSVVSGGGYTF
j_call: TRBJ2-1; v_call: TRBV29-1; d_call: -; clone_size: -; cdr3_nt: TGCAGCACTCGGGGGAGCTCCTACAATGAGCAGTTCTTC; cdr3_aa: CSTRGSSYNEQFF
j_call: TRBJ1-2; v_call: TRBV2; d_call: -; clone_size: once; cdr3_nt: TGTGCCAGCAGTGTCAGGCATGGCTACACCTTC; cdr3_aa: CASSVRHGYTF
j_call: TRBJ2-1; v_call: TRBV7-2; d_call: -; clone_size: -; cdr3_nt: TGTGCCAGCAGCTTGGTCTCCGGACTGCAAACGGGGAATGAGCAGTTCTTC; cdr3_aa: CASSLVSGLQTGNEQFF
j_call: TRBJ2-3; v_call: TRBV4-2; d_call: -; clone_size: -; cdr3_nt: TGTGCCAGCAGCCCTCACCGGGGCGGGGTTCGCACAGATACGCAGTATTTT; cdr3_aa: CASSPHRGGVRTDTQYF
j_call: TRBJ1-5; v_call: TRBV27; d_call: TRBD1; clone_size: few; cdr3_nt: TGTGCCAGCAGTAAACAGGGGGCCTATAGCAATCAGCCCCAGCATTTT; cdr3_aa: CASSKQGAYSNQPQHF
j_call: TRBJ2-7; v_call: TRBV10-1; d_call: -; clone_size: -; cdr3_nt: TGCGCCAGCAGTGAGCTCGGGAGTTACGAGCAGTACTTC; cdr3_aa: CASSELGSYEQYF
j_call: TRBJ2-5; v_call: TRBV6-5; d_call: TRBD1; clone_size: -; cdr3_nt: TGTGCCAGCAGCCGGACAGGGGATTACCAAGAGACCCAGTACTTC; cdr3_aa: CASSRTGDYQETQYF
j_call: TRBJ2-3; v_call: TRBV7-6; d_call: -; clone_size: -; cdr3_nt: TGTGCCAGCAGCTTAGCGCTGTTAGCGACAGATACGCAGTATTTT; cdr3_aa: CASSLALLATDTQYF
j_call: TRBJ2-4; v_call: TRBV12-3/TRBV12-4; d_call: TRBD2; clone_size: once; cdr3_nt: TGTGCCAGCACCACCGGGAGGGGAAACATTCAGTACTTC; cdr3_aa: CASTTGRGNIQYF
j_call: TRBJ2-7; v_call: TRBV6-5; d_call: -; clone_size: -; cdr3_nt: TGTGCCAGCAGTTACACGGTAGCCTACGAGCAGTACTTC; cdr3_aa: CASSYTVAYEQYF
j_call: TRBJ2-5; v_call: TRBV27; d_call: TRBD2; clone_size: -; cdr3_nt: TGTGCCAGCAGTTCAAGCGGGAGGGGTGAGACCCAGTACTTC; cdr3_aa: CASSSSGRGETQYF
j_call: TRBJ1-2; v_call: TRBV7-8; d_call: TRBD1; clone_size: -; cdr3_nt: TGTGCCAGCAGCTTATCCCGGACAGGGGTTAACCTCTACACCTTC; cdr3_aa: CASSLSRTGVNLYTF
j_call: TRBJ2-7; v_call: TRBV27; d_call: TRBD2; clone_size: once; cdr3_nt: TGTGCCAGCAGCCCGACTAGCGGGAGAAGAGTCTACGAGCAGTACTTC; cdr3_aa: CASSPTSGRRVYEQYF
j_call: TRBJ2-7; v_call: TRBV6-5; d_call: -; clone_size: -; cdr3_nt: TGTGCCAGCAGTTACAGCAAATCCTACGAGCAGTACTTC; cdr3_aa: CASSYSKSYEQYF
j_call: TRBJ1-6; v_call: TRBV4-2; d_call: -; clone_size: -; cdr3_nt: TGTGCCAGCAGCCAAGACAGCGTATCACCCCTCCACTTT; cdr3_aa: CASSQDSVSPLHF
j_call: TRBJ1-5; v_call: TRBV6-5; d_call: -; clone_size: few; cdr3_nt: TGTGCCAGCAGTCCCGACAGTTATCAGCCCCAGCATTTT; cdr3_aa: CASSPDSYQPQHF
j_call: TRBJ2-7; v_call: TRBV5-1; d_call: TRBD1; clone_size: -; cdr3_nt: TGCGCCAGCAGCTCGGGACAGACCTACGAGCAGTACTTC; cdr3_aa: CASSSGQTYEQYF
j_call: TRBJ2-1; v_call: TRBV12-3/TRBV12-4; d_call: -; clone_size: -; cdr3_nt: TGTGCCAGCACCCAGGGCTTCAATGAGCAGTTCTTC; cdr3_aa: CASTQGFNEQFF
j_call: TRBJ1-5; v_call: TRBV4-1; d_call: -; clone_size: few; cdr3_nt: TGCGCCAGCAGCCAGCAAGGAGATCAGCCCCAGCATTTT; cdr3_aa: CASSQQGDQPQHF
j_call: TRBJ1-5; v_call: TRBV4-1; d_call: TRBD1; clone_size: -; cdr3_nt: TGCGCCAGCAGCCAATTACAGGGGCTAAGCAATCAGCCCCAGCATTTT; cdr3_aa: CASSQLQGLSNQPQHF